This T cell receptor beta chain came from a study of cytotoxic CD8 clonotypes in ibrutinib-treated CLL. Investigators sought sequencing depths of between 1 in 200,000 and 1 in 1 million T cells. Measured with immunoSEQ multiplex PCR; TCRdb has only the in-frame clones, and not every one. The data contain approximately 150,000 clones, approximately 90% of them singletons. Trimming cost V 5 bases and J 8 bases, with 16 bases left between them. Per germline, CDR1 MNHNS and CDR2 SASEGT. The CDR3 is made up of 14 amino acids. Sequences were derived from PBMCs, sampled at disease progression, from a patient treated with ibrutinib. The chain is built from TRBV6-1 and TRBJ2-1; D gene uncertain. This TCR was recovered from a human donor with chronic lymphocytic leukemia. DNA of the CDR3: TGTGCCAGCAGTTTCCGACCCCATCAAGATGAGCAGTTCTTC. Protein product: CASSFRPHQDEQFF.